Detailed here is one T cell receptor beta chain. This specimen comes from a study of T cell responses to AZD1222 COVID-19 vaccine. Repertoires were generated with immunoSEQ multiplex PCR, while TCRdb's copy carries only in-frame clones and drops some. The sample carries 80,000 to 90,000 clones, about 91% recorded once. The V end lost 6 bases, the J end lost 5 bases, and 13 bases lay between the germline ends. CDR1 and CDR2 (germline): KGHSH, LQKENI. This CDR3 contains 14 residues. This chain uses TRBV18 with TRBJ2-2; the D gene is possibly TRBD1 (5 bases). The TCR comes from an adult in good health. The specimen comprised peripheral blood, sampled on day 0 of AZD1222 vaccination. As DNA, the CDR3 is TGTGCCAGCTCTGGCTCGACAGAGACCGGGGAGCTGTTTTTT. It specifies CASSGSTETGELFF.